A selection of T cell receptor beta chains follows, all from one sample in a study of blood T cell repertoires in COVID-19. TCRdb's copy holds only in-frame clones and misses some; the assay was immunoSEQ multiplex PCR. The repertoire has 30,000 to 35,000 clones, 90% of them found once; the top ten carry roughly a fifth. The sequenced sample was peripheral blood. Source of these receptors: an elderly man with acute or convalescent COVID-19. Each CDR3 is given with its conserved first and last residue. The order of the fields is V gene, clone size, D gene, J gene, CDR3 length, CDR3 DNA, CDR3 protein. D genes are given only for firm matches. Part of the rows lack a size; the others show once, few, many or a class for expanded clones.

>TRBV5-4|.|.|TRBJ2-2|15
TGTGCCAGCAGCTTTGCGGGACCGCACACCGGGGAGCTGTTTTTT
CASSFAGPHTGELFF
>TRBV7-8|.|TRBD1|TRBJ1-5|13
TGTGCCAGCAGCGTGGGACAGAATCAGCCCCAGCATTTT
CASSVGQNQPQHF
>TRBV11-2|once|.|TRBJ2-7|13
TGTGCCAGCAGCTCCCAGGGAGGTTACGAGCAGTACTTC
CASSSQGGYEQYF
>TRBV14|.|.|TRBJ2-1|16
TGTGCCAGCAGCCGGAGCTCCGGGTTCTCCTACAATGAGCAGTTCTTC
CASSRSSGFSYNEQFF
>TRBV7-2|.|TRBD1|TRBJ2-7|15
TGTGCCAGCAGCTTAGCCGGGACAGGGATCAACGAGCAGTACTTC
CASSLAGTGINEQYF
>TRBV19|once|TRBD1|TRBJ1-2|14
TGTGCCAGTAGTATAGTGACAGGGGGCTATGGCTACACCTTC
CASSIVTGGYGYTF
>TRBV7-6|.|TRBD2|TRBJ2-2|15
TGTGCCAGCTTTGGGAGGGGCCCGAACACCGGGGAGCTGTTTTTT
CASFGRGPNTGELFF
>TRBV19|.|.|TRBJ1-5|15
TGTGCCAGTACCGAGGGACTGTTTAGCAATCAGCCCCAGCATTTT
CASTEGLFSNQPQHF
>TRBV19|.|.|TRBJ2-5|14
TGTGCCAGTAGTGGCAGGGGAAGGGGAGAGACCCAGTACTTC
CASSGRGRGETQYF
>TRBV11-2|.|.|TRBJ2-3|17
TGTGCCAGCAGCTTACTGCGGGTAGCGGTGACCACAGATACGCAGTATTTT
CASSLLRVAVTTDTQYF
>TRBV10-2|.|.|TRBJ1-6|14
TGCGCCAGCAGTGGCGGGGTGACCAACCCACCCCTCCACTTT
CASSGGVTNPPLHF
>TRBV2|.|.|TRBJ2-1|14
TGTGCCAGCAGTATCGACAGGGCGGGGAATGAGCAGTTCTTC
CASSIDRAGNEQFF
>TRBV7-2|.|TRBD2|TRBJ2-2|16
TGTGCCAGCAGTCCTCCGGGACTAGCTTTTGGCGGGGAGCTGTTTTTT
CASSPPGLAFGGELFF
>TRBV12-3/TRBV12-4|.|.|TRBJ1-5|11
TGTGCCAGCAGTTTACAGGGGCCCCAGCATTTT
CASSLQGPQHF
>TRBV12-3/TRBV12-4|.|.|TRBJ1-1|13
TGTGCCAGCAGTTTACAGGGAGGAACTGAAGCTTTCTTT
CASSLQGGTEAFF
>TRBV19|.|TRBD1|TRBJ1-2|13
TGTGCCAGTTCCCCGGGACAGAACTATGGCTACACCTTC
CASSPGQNYGYTF
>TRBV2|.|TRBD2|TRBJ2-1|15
TGTGCCAGCAGCCCCATTTCGGGGGGGCCGAATGAGCAGTTCTTC
CASSPISGGPNEQFF
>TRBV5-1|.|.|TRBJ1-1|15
TGCGCCAGCAGCTCGAATGGACAAACCCTCACTGAAGCTTTCTTT
CASSSNGQTLTEAFF
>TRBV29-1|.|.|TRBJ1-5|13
TGCAGCGCCCTTCTTGGCGAGGGTCAGCCCCAGCATTTT
CSALLGEGQPQHF
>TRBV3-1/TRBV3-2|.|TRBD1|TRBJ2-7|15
TGTGCCAGCAGCCAAGCGGCAACAGGGGCCTACGAGCAGTACTTC
CASSQAATGAYEQYF
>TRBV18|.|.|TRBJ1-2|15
TGTGCCAGCTCACGGGAGACAGGTCCTAACTATGGCTACACCTTC
CASSRETGPNYGYTF
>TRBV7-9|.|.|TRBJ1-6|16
TGTGCCAGCAGCCCCACCCAATTGTCGGGGGTCTCACCCCTCCACTTT
CASSPTQLSGVSPLHF
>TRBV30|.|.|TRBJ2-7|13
TGTGCCTGGAGTATGGGACATTCCACAGAGCAGTACTTC
CAWSMGHSTEQYF
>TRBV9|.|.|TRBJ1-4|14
TGTGCCAGCAGCGCACAGGGTGCCAATGAAAAACTGTTTTTT
CASSAQGANEKLFF
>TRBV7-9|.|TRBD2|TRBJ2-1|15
TGTGCCAGCAGCCCACTCGGGACTAGGGGGGATGAGCAGTTCTTC
CASSPLGTRGDEQFF
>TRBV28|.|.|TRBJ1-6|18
TGTGCCAGCAGTTTGAAGTCAGACATATTTCTCTATAATTCACCCCTCCACTTT
CASSLKSDIFLYNSPLHF
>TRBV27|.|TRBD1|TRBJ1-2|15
TGTGCCAGCAGAGAACAGGGGGCAATAGGCTATGGCTACACCTTC
CASREQGAIGYGYTF
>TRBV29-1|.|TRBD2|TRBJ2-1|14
TGCAGCGCCCGGGGGGGGAAGGGTTTTGATGAGCAGTTCTTC
CSARGGKGFDEQFF
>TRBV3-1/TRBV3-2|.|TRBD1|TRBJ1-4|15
TGTGCCAGCAGCTTGCTGGGACAGACTAATGAAAAACTGTTTTTT
CASSLLGQTNEKLFF
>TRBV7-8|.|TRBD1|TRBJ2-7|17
TGTGCCAGCAGCTTAGCTACTGGGGGACAGAACCCCTACGAGCAGTACTTC
CASSLATGGQNPYEQYF
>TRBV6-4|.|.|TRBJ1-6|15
TGTGCCAGCAGTGAGGGGCCGCCCGGGAATTCACCCCTCCACTTT
CASSEGPPGNSPLHF
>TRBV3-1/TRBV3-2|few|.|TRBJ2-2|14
TGTGCCAGCAGCCTCCCCTACAACACCGGGGAGCTGTTTTTT
CASSLPYNTGELFF
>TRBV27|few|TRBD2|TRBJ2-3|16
TGTGCCAGCAGTTTCTCGTGGGGCGGGGGAGGAGATACGCAGTATTTT
CASSFSWGGGGDTQYF
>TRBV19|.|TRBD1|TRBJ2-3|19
TGTGCCAGTAGTAGCCCCGGGACAGGGGGCTTAGGCGACACAGATACGCAGTATTTT
CASSSPGTGGLGDTDTQYF
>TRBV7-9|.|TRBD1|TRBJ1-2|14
TGTGCCAGCAGCTTAAACAGGGGAGGCTATGGCTACACCTTC
CASSLNRGGYGYTF
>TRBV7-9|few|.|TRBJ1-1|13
TGTGCCAGCAGCTTAGACATGAACACTGAAGCTTTCTTT
CASSLDMNTEAFF
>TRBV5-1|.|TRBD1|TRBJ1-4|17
TGCGCCAGCAGCCGTAATCAACAAGGGGGCAGTGGTGAAAAACTGTTTTTT
CASSRNQQGGSGEKLFF
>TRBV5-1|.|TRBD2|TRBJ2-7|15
TGCGCCAGCAGTCACGCGCGGGGGGGTTCGAACGAGCAGTACTTC
CASSHARGGSNEQYF
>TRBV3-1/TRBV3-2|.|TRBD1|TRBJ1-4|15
TGTGCCAGCAGCCACAACAGGGGCGCTAATGAAAAACTGTTTTTT
CASSHNRGANEKLFF
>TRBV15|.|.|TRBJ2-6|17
TGTGCCACCAGCAGTAATCCCTGGGGGGCTGGGGCCAACGTCCTGACTTTC
CATSSNPWGAGANVLTF
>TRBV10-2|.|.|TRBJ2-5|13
TGCGCCAGCAGCTGGGTGGGCGAAGAGACCCAGTACTTC
CASSWVGEETQYF
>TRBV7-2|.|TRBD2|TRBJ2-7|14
TGTGCCAGCAGCCCTCAGCGGGGCGAGTACGAGCAGTACTTC
CASSPQRGEYEQYF
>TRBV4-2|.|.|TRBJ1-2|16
TGTGCCAGCAGCCAAGATTGGGGCAGGGAGGGCTATGGCTACACCTTC
CASSQDWGREGYGYTF
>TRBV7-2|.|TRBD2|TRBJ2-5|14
TGTGCCAGCAGCACTAGCGGGACCCAAGAGACCCAGTACTTC
CASSTSGTQETQYF
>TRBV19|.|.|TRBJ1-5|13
TGTGCCAGTAGTATACGCCGGAATCAGCCCCAGCATTTT
CASSIRRNQPQHF
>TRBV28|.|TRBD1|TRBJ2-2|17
TGTGCCAGCAGTCTAAACAGGGGGCGCGACCTTTTCGGGGAGCTGTTTTTT
CASSLNRGRDLFGELFF
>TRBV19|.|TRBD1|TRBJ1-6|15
TGTGCCAGTAGTTCCTGGGACAGGCCGAATTCACCCCTCCACTTT
CASSSWDRPNSPLHF
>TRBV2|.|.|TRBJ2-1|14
TGTGCCAGCAGTGTTCTAGTATCCTACAATGAGCAGTTCTTC
CASSVLVSYNEQFF
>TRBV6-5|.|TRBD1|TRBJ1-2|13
TGTGCCAGCAGTCCAGGGGGGAACTATGGCTACACCTTC
CASSPGGNYGYTF
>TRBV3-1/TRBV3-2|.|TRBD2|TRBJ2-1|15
TGTGCCAGCAGCCGGTCCAGCGGGGGCTACAATGAGCAGTTCTTC
CASSRSSGGYNEQFF
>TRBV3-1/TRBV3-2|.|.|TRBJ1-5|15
TGTGCCAGCAGCCAAGATCCCGGGAGCAATCAGCCCCAGCATTTT
CASSQDPGSNQPQHF
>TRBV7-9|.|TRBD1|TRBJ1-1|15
TGTGCCAGCAGTAAACTGACAGGGACCCACACTGAAGCTTTCTTT
CASSKLTGTHTEAFF